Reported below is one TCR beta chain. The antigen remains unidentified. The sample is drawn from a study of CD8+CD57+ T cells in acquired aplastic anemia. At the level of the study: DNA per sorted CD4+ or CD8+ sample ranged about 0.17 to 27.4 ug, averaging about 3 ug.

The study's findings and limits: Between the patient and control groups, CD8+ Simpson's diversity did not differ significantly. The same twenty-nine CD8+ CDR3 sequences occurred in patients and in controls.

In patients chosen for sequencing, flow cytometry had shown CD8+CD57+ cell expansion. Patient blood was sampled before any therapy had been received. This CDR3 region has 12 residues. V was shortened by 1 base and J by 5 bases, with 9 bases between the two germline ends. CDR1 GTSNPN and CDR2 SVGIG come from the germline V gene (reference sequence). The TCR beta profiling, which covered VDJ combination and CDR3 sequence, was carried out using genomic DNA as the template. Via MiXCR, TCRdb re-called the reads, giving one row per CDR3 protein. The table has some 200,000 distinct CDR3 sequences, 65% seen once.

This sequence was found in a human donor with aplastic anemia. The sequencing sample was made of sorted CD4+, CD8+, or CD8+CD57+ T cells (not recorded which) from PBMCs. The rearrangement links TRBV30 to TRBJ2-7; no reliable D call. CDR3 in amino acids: CAWSASVHEQYF. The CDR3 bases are TGTGCCTGGAGTGCCAGCGTGCACGAGCAGTACTTC.